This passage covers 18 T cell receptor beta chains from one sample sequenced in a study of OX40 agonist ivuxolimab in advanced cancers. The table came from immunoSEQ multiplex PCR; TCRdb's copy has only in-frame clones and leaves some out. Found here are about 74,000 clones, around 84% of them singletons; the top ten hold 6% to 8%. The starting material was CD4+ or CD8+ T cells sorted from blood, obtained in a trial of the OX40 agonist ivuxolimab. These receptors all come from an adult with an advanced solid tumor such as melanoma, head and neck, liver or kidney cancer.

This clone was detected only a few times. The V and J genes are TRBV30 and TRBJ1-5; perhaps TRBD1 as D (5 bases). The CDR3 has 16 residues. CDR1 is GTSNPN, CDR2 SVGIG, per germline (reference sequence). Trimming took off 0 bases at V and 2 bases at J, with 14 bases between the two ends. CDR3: CAWSVPRRGGNQPQHF. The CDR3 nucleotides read TGTGCCTGGAGTGTACCCAGGAGGGGCGGCAATCAGCCCCAGCATTTT.

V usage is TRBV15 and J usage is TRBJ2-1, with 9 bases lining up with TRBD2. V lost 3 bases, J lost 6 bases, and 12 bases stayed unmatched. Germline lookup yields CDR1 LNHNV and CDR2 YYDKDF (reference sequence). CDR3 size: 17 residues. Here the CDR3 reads CATSRGPGLANGNEQFF. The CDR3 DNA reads TGTGCCACCAGCAGGGGCCCTGGACTAGCGAACGGCAATGAGCAGTTCTTC. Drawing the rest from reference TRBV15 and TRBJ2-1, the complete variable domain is DAMVIQNPRYQVTQFGKPVTLSCSQTLNHNVMYWYQQKSSQAPKLLFHYYDKDFNNEADTPDNFQSRRPNTSFCFLDIRSPGLGDTAMYLCATSRGPGLANGNEQFFGPGTRLTVL.

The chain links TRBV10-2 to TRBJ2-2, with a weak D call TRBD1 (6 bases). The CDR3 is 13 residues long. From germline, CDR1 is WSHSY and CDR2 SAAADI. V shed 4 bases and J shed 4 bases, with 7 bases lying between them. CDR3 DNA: TGCGCCAGCAGTGGACAGGCCACCGGGGAGCTGTTTTTT. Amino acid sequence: CASSGQATGELFF.

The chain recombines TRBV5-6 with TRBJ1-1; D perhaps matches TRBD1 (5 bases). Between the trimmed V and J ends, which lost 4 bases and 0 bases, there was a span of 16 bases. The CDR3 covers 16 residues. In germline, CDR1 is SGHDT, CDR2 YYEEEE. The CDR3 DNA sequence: TGTGCCAGCAGCCGGGTCGGCGGGGCACTGAACACTGAAGCTTTCTTT. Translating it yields CASSRVGGALNTEAFF.

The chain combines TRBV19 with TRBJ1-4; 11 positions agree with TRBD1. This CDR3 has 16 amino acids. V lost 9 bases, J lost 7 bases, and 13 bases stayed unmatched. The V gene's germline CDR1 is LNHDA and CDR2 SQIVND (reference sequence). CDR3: CARGTDRGLVSEKLFF. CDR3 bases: TGTGCCAGAGGCACGGACAGGGGGCTGGTTAGTGAAAAACTGTTTTTT. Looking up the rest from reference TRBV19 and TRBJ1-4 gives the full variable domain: DGGITQSPKYLFRKEGQNVTLSCEQNLNHDAMYWYRQDPGQGLRLIYYSQIVNDFQKGDIAEGYSVSREKKESFPLTVTSAQKNPTAFYLCARGTDRGLVSEKLFFGSGTQLSVL.

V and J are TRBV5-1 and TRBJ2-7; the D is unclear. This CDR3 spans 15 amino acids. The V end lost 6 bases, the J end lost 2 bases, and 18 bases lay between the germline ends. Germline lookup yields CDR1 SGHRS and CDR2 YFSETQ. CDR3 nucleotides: TGCGCCAGCACCCCTTTGGACCTTGGGACCTACGAGCAGTACTTC. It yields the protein CASTPLDLGTYEQYF.

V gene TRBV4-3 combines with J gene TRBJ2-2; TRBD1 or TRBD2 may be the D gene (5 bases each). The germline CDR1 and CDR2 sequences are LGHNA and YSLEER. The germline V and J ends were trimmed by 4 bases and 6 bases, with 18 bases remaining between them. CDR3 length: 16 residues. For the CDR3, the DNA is TGCGCCAGCAGCCCGCAGGGCCAGGGACGATCCGGGGAGCTGTTTTTT. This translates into CASSPQGQGRSGELFF.

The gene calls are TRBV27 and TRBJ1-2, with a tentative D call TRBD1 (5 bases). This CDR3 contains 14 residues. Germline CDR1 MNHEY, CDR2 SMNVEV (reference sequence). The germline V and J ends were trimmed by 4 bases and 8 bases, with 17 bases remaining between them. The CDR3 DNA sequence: TGTGCCAGCAGTTCAACTCGGGACGGTAGGGGCTACACCTTC. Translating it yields CASSSTRDGRGYTF.

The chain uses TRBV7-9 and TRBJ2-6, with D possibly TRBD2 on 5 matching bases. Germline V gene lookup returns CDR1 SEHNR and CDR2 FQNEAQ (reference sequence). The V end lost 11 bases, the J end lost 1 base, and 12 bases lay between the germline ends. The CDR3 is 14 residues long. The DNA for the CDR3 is TGTGCCGGGGAGACCTTATCTGGGGCCAACGTCCTGACTTTC. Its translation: CAGETLSGANVLTF.

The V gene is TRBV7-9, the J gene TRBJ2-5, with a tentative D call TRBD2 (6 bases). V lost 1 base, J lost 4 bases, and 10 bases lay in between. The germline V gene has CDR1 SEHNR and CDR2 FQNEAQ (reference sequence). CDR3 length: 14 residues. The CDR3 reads CASSLVGGRETQYF. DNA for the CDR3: TGTGCCAGCAGCTTAGTCGGGGGAAGAGAGACCCAGTACTTC.

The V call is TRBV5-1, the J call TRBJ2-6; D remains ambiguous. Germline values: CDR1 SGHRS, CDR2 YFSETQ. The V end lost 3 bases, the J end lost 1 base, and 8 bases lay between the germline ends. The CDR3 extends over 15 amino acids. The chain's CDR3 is CASSSVMSGANVLTF. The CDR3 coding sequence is TGCGCCAGCAGCTCGGTGATGTCTGGGGCCAACGTCCTGACTTTC.

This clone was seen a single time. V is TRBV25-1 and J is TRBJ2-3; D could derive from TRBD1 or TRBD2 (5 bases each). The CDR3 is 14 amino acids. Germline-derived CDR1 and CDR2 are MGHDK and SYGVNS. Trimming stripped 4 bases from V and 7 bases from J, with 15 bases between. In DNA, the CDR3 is TGTGCCAGCAGTGTCCCCCGGGACCCAAATACGCAGTATTTT. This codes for CASSVPRDPNTQYF.

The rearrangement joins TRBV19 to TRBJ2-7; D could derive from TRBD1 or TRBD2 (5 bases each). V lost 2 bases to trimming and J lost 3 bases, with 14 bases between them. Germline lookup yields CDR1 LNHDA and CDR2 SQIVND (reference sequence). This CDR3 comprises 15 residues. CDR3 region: CASSIIQGPYYEQYF. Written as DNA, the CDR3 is TGTGCCAGTAGTATAATTCAGGGACCTTACTACGAGCAGTACTTC. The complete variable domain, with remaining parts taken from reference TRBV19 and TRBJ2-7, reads DGGITQSPKYLFRKEGQNVTLSCEQNLNHDAMYWYRQDPGQGLRLIYYSQIVNDFQKGDIAEGYSVSREKKESFPLTVTSAQKNPTAFYLCASSIIQGPYYEQYFGPGTRLTVT.

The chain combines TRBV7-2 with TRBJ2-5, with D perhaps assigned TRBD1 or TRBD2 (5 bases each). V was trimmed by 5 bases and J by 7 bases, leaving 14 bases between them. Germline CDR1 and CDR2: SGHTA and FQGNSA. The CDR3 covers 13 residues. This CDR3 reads CASSPGAAGTQYF. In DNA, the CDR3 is TGTGCCAGCAGCCCCGGGGCTGCCGGGACCCAGTACTTC.

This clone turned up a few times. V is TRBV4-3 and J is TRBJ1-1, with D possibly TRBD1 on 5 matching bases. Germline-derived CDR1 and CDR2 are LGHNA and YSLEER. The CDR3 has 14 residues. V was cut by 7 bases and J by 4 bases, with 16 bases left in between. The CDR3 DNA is TGCGCCAGCACCTTTGGGGAGGGGAGCACTGAAGCTTTCTTT. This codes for CASTFGEGSTEAFF.

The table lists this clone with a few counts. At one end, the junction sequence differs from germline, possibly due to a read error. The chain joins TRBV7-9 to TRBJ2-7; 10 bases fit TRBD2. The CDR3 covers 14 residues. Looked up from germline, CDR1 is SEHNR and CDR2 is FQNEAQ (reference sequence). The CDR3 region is CASSLAGAGYEQYF. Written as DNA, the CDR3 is TGTGCCAGCAGCCTAGCGGGAGCCGGGTACGAGCAGTACTTC. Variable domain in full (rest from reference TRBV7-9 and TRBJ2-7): DTGVSQNPRHKITKRGQNVTFRCDPISEHNRLYWYRQTLGQGPEFLTYFQNEAQLEKSRLLSDRFSAERPKGSFSTLEIQRTEQGDSAMYLCASSLAGAGYEQYFGPGTRLTVT.

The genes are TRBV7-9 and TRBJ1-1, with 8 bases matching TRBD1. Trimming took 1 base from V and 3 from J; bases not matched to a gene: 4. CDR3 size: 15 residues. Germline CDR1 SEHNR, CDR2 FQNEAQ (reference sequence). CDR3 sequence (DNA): TGTGCCAGCAGCTTAGAGCGGACAGGGCACACTGAAGCTTTCTTT. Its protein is CASSLERTGHTEAFF.

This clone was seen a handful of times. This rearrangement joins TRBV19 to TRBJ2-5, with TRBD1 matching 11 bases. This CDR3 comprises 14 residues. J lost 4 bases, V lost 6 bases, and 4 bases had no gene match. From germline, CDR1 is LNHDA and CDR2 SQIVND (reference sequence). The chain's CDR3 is CASRDRGRGETQYF. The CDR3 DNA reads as TGTGCCAGTAGGGACAGGGGGCGGGGAGAGACCCAGTACTTC.